One sample yielded the 10 T cell receptor beta chains listed below, sequenced in a study of blood T cell repertoires in COVID-19. Data came from immunoSEQ multiplex PCR; TCRdb stores just in-frame clones and leaves some out. The sample has 50,000 or so clones, around 87% seen once. The sample comprised peripheral blood. Source of these receptors: a man over 45 with active COVID-19.

J is TRBJ1-3 and V is TRBV10-1, with D possibly being TRBD1 (6 bases). The CDR3 is 15 residues long. In germline, CDR1 is WNHNN, CDR2 SYGVQD (reference sequence). Trimming removed 7 bases from V and 4 bases from J, with 17 bases in between. CDR3: CASNWGPRLGNTIYF. The CDR3 bases are TGCGCCAGCAATTGGGGGCCCCGGTTGGGAAACACCATATATTTT.

The chain uses TRBV5-1 and TRBJ2-7, with D unresolved. Germline V gene sequence: CDR1 SGHRS, CDR2 YFSETQ. The CDR3 totals 14 residues. V was trimmed by 1 base and J by 1 base, leaving 9 bases between them. CDR3 region: CASSLPGPSYEQYF. The CDR3 DNA sequence: TGCGCCAGCAGCTTGCCGGGTCCGTCCTACGAGCAGTACTTC.

This chain links TRBV25-1 with TRBJ2-1, with 8 positions matching TRBD2. Germline CDR1 is MGHDK and CDR2 is SYGVNS. The J segment lost 1 base and the V segment lost 7 bases, leaving 3 bases of the junction unmatched. The CDR3 length is 14 residues. CDR3 nucleotides: TGTGCCAGCACAGAGCGGGGGTCCTACAATGAGCAGTTCTTC. As protein: CASTERGSYNEQFF.

The rearrangement links TRBV5-1 to TRBJ2-7, with TRBD2 as a possible D gene (5 bases). This CDR3 is built from 16 residues. CDR1 SGHRS and CDR2 YFSETQ come from the germline V gene. V lost 3 bases and J 2 bases, leaving 18 bases between the germline ends. CDR3 bases: TGCGCCAGCAGCTCACGGGGTCCCGGGGTGGCCTACGAGCAGTACTTC. It codes for CASSSRGPGVAYEQYF.

The chain carries TRBV5-6 and TRBJ2-1; D may be TRBD2 (7 bases). The germline V gene encodes CDR1 SGHDT and CDR2 YYEEEE. The CDR3 is made up of 12 amino acids. V dropped 5 bases and J dropped 8 bases, with 11 bases sitting between them. The CDR3: CASSGGADEQFF. The CDR3 nucleotides are TGTGCCAGCAGTGGGGGGGCGGATGAGCAGTTCTTC.

This clone occurred a few times. The chain is built from TRBV12-2 and TRBJ1-1; TRBD1, the table's D call, lacks a check against the DNA. TRBV12-2 is termed a pseudogene. This CDR3 comprises 17 residues. The CDR3 sequence is CASRVILARARGTEAFF. DNA for the CDR3: TGTGCAAGTCGCGTCATCCTCGCCCGGGCCAGGGGCACTGAAGCTTTCTTT.

The CDR3 spells CASSSRTSGRSGELFF. The CDR3 DNA sequence: TGTGCCAGCAGCTCCAGGACTAGCGGCAGGTCCGGGGAGCTGTTTTTT. V usage is TRBV11-3 and J usage is TRBJ2-2, with 10 bases matching TRBD2. This CDR3 is built from 16 residues. V was pared by 4 bases and J by 6 bases, with 8 bases of the junction left unmatched. Germline V gene lookup returns CDR1 SGHNT and CDR2 YENEEA.

The chain couples TRBV15 to TRBJ2-7; 8 bases are shared with TRBD1. CDR3 length: 14 amino acids. The germline gives CDR1 LNHNV, CDR2 YYDKDF (reference sequence). Trimming cost V 5 bases and J 5 bases; bases outside gene matches: 8. The CDR3 DNA follows: TGTGCCACCAGCCGCGGACAGGGAAGCGACGAGCAGTACTTC. Its translation is CATSRGQGSDEQYF.

This clone was detected only once. The chain links TRBV15 to TRBJ2-5; possibly TRBD2 for D (5 bases). Trimming removed 2 bases from V and 0 bases from J, with 10 bases in between. This CDR3 region has 15 residues. CDR1 and CDR2 (germline): LNHNV, YYDKDF (reference sequence). Here the CDR3 DNA reads TGTGCCACCAGCAGACCCGGGGTGTACCAAGAGACCCAGTACTTC. Translating gives CATSRPGVYQETQYF.

This chain uses TRBV2 with TRBJ1-1, with 7 bases aligning to TRBD1. From germline, CDR1 is SNHLY and CDR2 FYNNEI. After removal of 11 bases from V and 0 bases from J, the junction contained 6 bases not matched to a gene. The CDR3 is 13 residues long. DNA of the CDR3: TGTGCCGCCAGGGGGAACATGAACACTGAAGCTTTCTTT. It encodes CAARGNMNTEAFF.